The 16 T cell receptor beta chains in this list originate from one sample, sequenced in a study of T cells in Graves' hyperthyroidism and ophthalmopathy. Template material for amplifying TCR beta CDR3 regions consisted of RNA transcripts. The HTBI set primed first-round TCR CDR3 RT-PCR. From the multiplex PCR reads, TCRdb called clonotypes with MiXCR, one entry per CDR3 protein. Of fewer than 350,000 distinct CDR3 sequences in the sample, 21% were seen once. Sequences were obtained from blood. These receptors were taken from a woman in her 50s with Graves' hyperthyroidism.

This clonotype was counted at least ten times. The V call is TRBV30, the J call TRBJ1-1, with 7 bases that match TRBD1. This CDR3 is 15 amino acids long. Germline values: CDR1 GTSNPN, CDR2 SVGIG (reference sequence). V was pared by 3 bases and J by 1 base, with 8 bases of the junction left unmatched. CDR3 bases: TGTGCCTGGAGGCCCCCGGGACAGACGAACACTGAAGCTTTCTTT. Translation gives CAWRPPGQTNTEAFF. The entire variable domain, with the rest obtained from reference TRBV30 and TRBJ1-1, is as follows: SQTIHQWPATLVQPVGSPLSLECTVEGTSNPNLYWYRQAAGRGLQLLFYSVGIGQISSEVPQNLSASRPQDRQFILSSKKLLLSDSGFYLCAWRPPGQTNTEAFFGQGTRLTVV.

This clonotype was found many times. J is TRBJ2-7 and V is TRBV2, with 9 bases that match TRBD2. CDR3 length: 13 amino acids. Looked up from germline, CDR1 is SNHLY and CDR2 is FYNNEI. Trimming took 7 bases from V and 6 from J; bases not matched to a gene: 7. The CDR3 loop reads CASILRLAAEQYF. The CDR3 DNA follows: TGTGCCAGCATCCTTAGACTAGCGGCCGAGCAGTACTTC.

The sample holds a few counts of this clonotype. The chain uses TRBV4-1 and TRBJ1-2; possible D gene TRBD1, 5 bases. V was cut by 0 bases and J by 8 bases, with 19 bases left in between. The CDR3 has 16 amino acids. Per the germline V gene, CDR1 is MGHRA and CDR2 is YSYEKL. The chain's CDR3 is CASSQDFQGPLWGYTF. The DNA for the CDR3 is TGCGCCAGCAGCCAAGATTTTCAGGGACCCCTGTGGGGCTACACCTTC.

With respect to this clonotype: At one end, the junction sequence differs from germline, possibly due to a read error. The chain couples TRBV19 to TRBJ1-5; D is undetermined. Germline V lookup: CDR1 LNHDA, CDR2 SQIVND (reference sequence). The CDR3 is made up of 15 amino acids. The CDR3 DNA is TGTGCCAGTAGACCCACACGAATAGAGAATCAGCCCCGGCATTTT. Translated, it gives CASRPTRIENQPRHF.

This clonotype occurred many times. The chain uses TRBV4-1 and TRBJ2-3, with 9 bases lining up with TRBD2. The germline CDR1 and CDR2 sequences are MGHRA and YSYEKL. This CDR3 has 17 amino acids. Trimming cost V 2 bases and J 5 bases; bases outside gene matches: 11. CDR3 amino acids: CASSQTPSGGSVDTQYF. DNA of the CDR3: TGCGCCAGCAGCCAAACCCCAAGCGGGGGGTCGGTAGATACGCAGTATTTT.

In nucleotides, the CDR3 is TGTGCCAGCAGTATCCCCAGGCCGGGATACAATGAGCAGTTCTTC. Protein product: CASSIPRPGYNEQFF. This chain uses TRBV28 with TRBJ2-1, with D maybe TRBD2 (5 bases). The CDR3 length is 15 residues. Between the trimmed V and J ends, which lost 5 bases and 4 bases, there was a span of 15 bases. Germline lookup yields CDR1 MDHEN and CDR2 SYDVKM.

This clonotype was observed a few times. The V gene is TRBV15, the J gene TRBJ1-4, with 7 bases aligning to TRBD1. The V gene's germline CDR1 is LNHNV and CDR2 YYDKDF (reference sequence). This CDR3 spans 16 amino acids. Losses at the gene ends were 0 bases for V and 8 bases for J; bases not matched to a gene: 9. The CDR3, as DNA: TGTGCCACCAGCAGAGATTCGGCAGGGGGTTGGGAAAAACTGTTTTTT. Amino acids: CATSRDSAGGWEKLFF.

The V and J genes are TRBV28 and TRBJ1-2; D is ambiguous. The germline gives CDR1 MDHEN, CDR2 SYDVKM. There are 14 residues in the CDR3. V lost 4 bases and J 5 bases, leaving 14 bases between the germline ends. CDR3 protein: CASSSRRVGYGYTF. Written as DNA, the CDR3 is TGTGCCAGCAGTTCTAGGAGGGTGGGGTATGGCTACACCTTC.

This clonotype has at least ten counts. The chain combines TRBV20-1 with TRBJ1-2; 7 nucleotides align to TRBD1. The CDR3 spans 15 residues. From germline, CDR1 is DFQATT and CDR2 SNEGSKA (reference sequence). V lost 6 bases, J lost 2 bases, and 12 bases stayed unmatched. In nucleotides, the CDR3 is TGCAGTGCCGAGGGGGGGGGACAGAGCAACTATGGCTACACCTTC. This sequence encodes CSAEGGGQSNYGYTF.

Note on this clonotype: Germline is not matched at one junction end, which may reflect a read error. This chain joins TRBV20-1 and TRBJ1-1; the D is unclear. Germline values: CDR1 DFQATT, CDR2 SNEGSKA (reference sequence). The CDR3 is 13 residues long. The CDR3 here is CSARGSMNTEALF. The CDR3 bases are TGCAGTGCTAGGGGGAGCATGAACACTGAAGCTCTCTTT.

V gene TRBV10-3 combines with J gene TRBJ2-3, with 10 bases aligning to TRBD2. Germline loops: CDR1 ENHRY, CDR2 SYGVKD. There are 15 residues in the CDR3. The V gene end was trimmed by 8 bases and the J gene end by 2 bases; junction bases not matched to a gene: 7. The CDR3 region has the DNA TGTGCCATCCGCGGACTAGCGGAAAACACAGATACGCAGTATTTT. Its translation is CAIRGLAENTDTQYF.

This clonotype was found a few times. The V gene is TRBV20-1, the J gene TRBJ2-7; 8 nucleotides agree with TRBD2. Germline V gene sequence: CDR1 DFQATT, CDR2 SNEGSKA (reference sequence). The CDR3 has 16 amino acids. Trimming took 7 bases from V and 7 from J; bases not matched to a gene: 21. The CDR3 sequence: CSVTKRELFWVEEQYF. CDR3 DNA sequence: TGCAGTGTTACGAAGCGGGAGTTGTTTTGGGTGGAGGAGCAGTACTTC.

This clonotype occurred a few times. V and J are TRBV29-1 and TRBJ1-2; D is unclear. CDR1 and CDR2 from the germline V gene are SQVTM and ANQGSEA. CDR3 length: 11 residues. Trimming removed 6 bases at V and 8 bases at J, with 13 bases between. The CDR3 region has the DNA TGCAGCGTAACATTGTTTGAGGGCTACACCTTC. It encodes CSVTLFEGYTF.

This clonotype was recorded at least ten times. The genes are TRBV6-1 and TRBJ1-2; D is unresolved. The CDR3 is 13 residues long. V lost 5 bases, J lost 8 bases, and 15 bases lay in between. Germline V gene sequence: CDR1 MNHNS, CDR2 SASEGT. CDR3 bases: TGTGCCAGCAGTAGATCCGGCGGGGTCGGCTACACCTTC. It translates to CASSRSGGVGYTF.

This clonotype was seen more than once but under ten times. This chain connects TRBV5-1 to TRBJ2-1; D is perhaps TRBD1 (6 bases). Germline CDR1 SGHRS, CDR2 YFSETQ. The CDR3 runs to 15 residues. Trimming stripped 4 bases from V and 6 bases from J, with 17 bases between. CDR3 DNA: TGCGCCAGCAGCCAGTCCCAGGGGAGTGCCAATGAGCAGTTCTTC. Translated, it gives CASSQSQGSANEQFF.

Details on this clonotype: This may come from a read error, since a much larger clone is one base off. This chain links TRBV10-3 with TRBJ1-2; D not resolved. The CDR3 length is 15 residues. Germline V CDR1 and CDR2: ENHRY, SYGVKD. The CDR3 region is CAITGWNTANCGYTF. CDR3 nucleotide sequence: TGTGCCATCACTGGGTGGAATACGGCTAACTGTGGCTACACCTTC.